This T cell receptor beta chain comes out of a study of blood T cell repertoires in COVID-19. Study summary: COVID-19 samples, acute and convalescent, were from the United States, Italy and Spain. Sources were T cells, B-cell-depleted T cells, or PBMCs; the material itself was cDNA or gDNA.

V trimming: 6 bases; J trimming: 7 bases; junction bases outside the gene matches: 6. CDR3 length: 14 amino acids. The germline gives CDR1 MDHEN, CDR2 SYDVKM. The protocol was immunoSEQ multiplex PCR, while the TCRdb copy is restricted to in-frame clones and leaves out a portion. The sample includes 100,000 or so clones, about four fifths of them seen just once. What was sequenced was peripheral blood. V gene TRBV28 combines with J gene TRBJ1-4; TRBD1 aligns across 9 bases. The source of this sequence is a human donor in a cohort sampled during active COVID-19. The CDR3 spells CASRRQGGAEKLFF. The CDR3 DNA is TGTGCCAGCAGGAGACAGGGGGGTGCTGAAAAACTGTTTTTT.